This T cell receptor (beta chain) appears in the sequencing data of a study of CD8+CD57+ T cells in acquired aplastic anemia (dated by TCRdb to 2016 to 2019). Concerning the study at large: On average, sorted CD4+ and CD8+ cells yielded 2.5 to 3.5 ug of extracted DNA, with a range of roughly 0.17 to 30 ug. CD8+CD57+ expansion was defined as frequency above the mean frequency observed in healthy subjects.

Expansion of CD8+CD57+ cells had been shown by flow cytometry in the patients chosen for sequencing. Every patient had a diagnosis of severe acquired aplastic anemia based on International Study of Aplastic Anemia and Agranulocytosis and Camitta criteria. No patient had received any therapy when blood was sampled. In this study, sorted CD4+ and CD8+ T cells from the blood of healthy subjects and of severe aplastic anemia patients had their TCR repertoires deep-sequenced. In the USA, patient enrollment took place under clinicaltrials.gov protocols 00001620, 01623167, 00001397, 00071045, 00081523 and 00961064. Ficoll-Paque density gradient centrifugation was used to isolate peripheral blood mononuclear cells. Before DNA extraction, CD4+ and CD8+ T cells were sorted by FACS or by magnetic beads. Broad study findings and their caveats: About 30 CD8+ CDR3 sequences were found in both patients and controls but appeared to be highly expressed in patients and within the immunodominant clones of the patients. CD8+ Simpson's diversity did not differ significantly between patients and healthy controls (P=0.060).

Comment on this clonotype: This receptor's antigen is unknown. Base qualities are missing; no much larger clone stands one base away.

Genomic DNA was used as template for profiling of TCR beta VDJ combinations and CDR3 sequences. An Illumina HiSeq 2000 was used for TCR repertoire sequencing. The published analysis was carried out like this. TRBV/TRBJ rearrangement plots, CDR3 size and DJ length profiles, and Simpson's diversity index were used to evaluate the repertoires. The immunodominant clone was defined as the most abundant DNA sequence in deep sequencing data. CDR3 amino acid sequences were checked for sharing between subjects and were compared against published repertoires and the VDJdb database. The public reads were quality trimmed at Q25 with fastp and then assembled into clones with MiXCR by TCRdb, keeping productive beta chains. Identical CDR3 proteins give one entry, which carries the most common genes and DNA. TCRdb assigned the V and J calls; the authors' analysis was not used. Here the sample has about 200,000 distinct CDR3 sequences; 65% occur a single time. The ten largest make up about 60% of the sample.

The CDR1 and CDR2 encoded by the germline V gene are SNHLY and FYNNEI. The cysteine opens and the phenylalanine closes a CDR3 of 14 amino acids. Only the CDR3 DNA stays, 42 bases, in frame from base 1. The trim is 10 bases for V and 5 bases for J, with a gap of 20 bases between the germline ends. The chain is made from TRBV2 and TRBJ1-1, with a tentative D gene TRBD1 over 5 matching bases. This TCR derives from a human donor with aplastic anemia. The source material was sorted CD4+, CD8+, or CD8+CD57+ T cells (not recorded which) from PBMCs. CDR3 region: CATLQIGGGTEAFF. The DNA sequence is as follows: TGTGCCACCCTCCAGATCGGGGGTGGGACTGAAGCTTTCTTT.